The entry below describes one TCR beta chain. The CDR3 consists of 20 residues. Germline V CDR1 and CDR2: LNHNV, YYDKDF (reference sequence). Germline trimming cut 0 bases from V and 1 base from J; bases unmatched to any gene: 15. This specimen comes from a study of T-cell memory formation after mild COVID-19. The 5'RACE method, run with constant-segment primers, produced TCR alpha and TCR beta cDNA libraries (carrying sample barcodes and UMIs). Each CDR3 protein gets one entry after TCRdb re-called the 5' RACE reads with MiXCR. The table has roughly 62,000 distinct CDR3 sequences, 9.3% seen once. The V and J genes are TRBV15 and TRBJ1-1; the match to TRBD1 covers 9 bases. This clonotype was sampled from a man aged 18-30 years who had mild COVID-19 (a few samples of this study predate the infection). Cell type and time point are not known. The sample was PBMCs or a T cell subset sorted from them (not recorded which). In DNA, the CDR3 is TGTGCCACCAGCAGAGATTTGGTCAGGGGGACAGGGTTGTGGAACACTGAAGCTTTCTTT. Its translation: CATSRDLVRGTGLWNTEAFF.